What follows describes a single T cell receptor (beta chain). V was clipped by 4 bases and J by 8 bases, with 17 bases between them. The germline V gene has CDR1 SGHTA and CDR2 FQGNSA. The length of the CDR3 is 14 residues. Data came from immunoSEQ multiplex PCR; TCRdb stores just in-frame clones and leaves some out. The sample includes over 300,000 clones, 89% of them seen just once. The data were taken from a study of blood T cell repertoires in COVID-19. J is TRBJ1-2 and V is TRBV7-2; maybe TRBD1 (6 bases). Sequenced: peripheral blood. The clonotype was recovered from a man aged 40-50 years with acute or convalescent COVID-19. CDR3 in DNA: TGTGCCAGCAGCTCCCGGCCAACTACAGGGGGCTACACCTTC. Translated: CASSSRPTTGGYTF.